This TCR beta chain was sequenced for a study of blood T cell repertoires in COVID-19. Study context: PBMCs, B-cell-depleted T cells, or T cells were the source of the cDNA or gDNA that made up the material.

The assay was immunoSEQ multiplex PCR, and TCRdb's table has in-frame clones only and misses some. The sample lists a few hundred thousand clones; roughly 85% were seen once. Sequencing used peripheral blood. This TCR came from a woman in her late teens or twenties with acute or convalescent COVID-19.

The CDR3 protein is CAWGTPQETQYF. The CDR3 coding sequence is TGTGCCTGGGGGACACCCCAAGAGACCCAGTACTTC. The rearrangement joins TRBV30 to TRBJ2-5; tentative D call: TRBD1 (6 bases). The germline gives CDR1 GTSNPN, CDR2 SVGIG (reference sequence). The germline V and J ends were trimmed by 5 bases and 1 base, with 8 bases remaining between them. The CDR3 loop spans 12 amino acids.